Sequencing of this T cell receptor (beta chain) was carried out in a study of T cell changes during pregnancy in multiple sclerosis. There are 11 residues in the CDR3. The germline CDR1 and CDR2 sequences are SEHNR and FQNEAQ (reference sequence). Trimming took off 4 bases at V and 8 bases at J, with 7 bases between the two ends. TCRdb's table, derived via immunoSEQ multiplex PCR, lists solely in-frame clones and lacks some. The table has about 52,000 clones, almost 95% seen once. Sequenced here: CD4+ T cells from peripheral blood mononuclear cells, sampled in the third trimester of pregnancy. The clonotype comes from a female donor with multiple sclerosis, enrolled in a pregnancy study. The chain has TRBV7-9 and TRBJ2-3; D remains unclear. CDR3 loop: CASSSGVTQYF. The CDR3 region has the DNA TGTGCCAGCAGCTCTGGAGTTACGCAGTATTTT.